The present entry profiles one TCR beta chain with its context. Sequencing used immunoSEQ v3. Sequencing was performed with immunoSEQ multiplex PCR; in TCRdb, only in-frame clones are kept and a portion is missing. This repertoire shows tens of thousands of clones, 80% to 90% found once; its top ten account for around 5.1%. The CDR3 covers 14 residues. Germline lookup yields CDR1 MNHEY and CDR2 SMNVEV (reference sequence). V shed 5 bases and J shed 6 bases, with 17 bases lying between them. Time point described: pre-treatment sample, taken before nivolumab and TIL therapy. The data are from a study of TIL therapy for anti-PD-1-resistant metastatic lung cancer.

The receptor comes from a person aged 25 to 85 with non-small cell lung cancer. The input for sequencing was blood, taken at baseline. The chain employs TRBV27 and TRBJ2-7, with a weak D call TRBD1 (5 bases). CDR3 amino acids: CASSPFDSSSEQYF. Written as DNA, the CDR3 is TGTGCCAGCAGTCCCTTTGACAGCTCAAGCGAGCAGTACTTC.